This T cell receptor (beta chain) appears in the sequencing data of a study of identical twins. This clonotype was seen only a few times. The length of the CDR3 is 13 residues. V was clipped by 3 bases and J by 5 bases, with 10 bases between them. TCRdb fed the 5' RACE reads into MiXCR, producing one record per CDR3 protein. The data hold under 450,000 distinct CDR3 sequences, with roughly 20% observed a single time. The sequence was collected from a man aged 45-65 years in good health. Sequencing was done on a sample of naive T cells sorted from blood. The rearrangement uses TRBV12-3 or TRBV12-4 and TRBJ2-5; unclear D gene. CDR3 DNA sequence: TGTGCCAGCAGTTTTGGCCCTCGGGAGACCCAGTACTTC. It codes for CASSFGPRETQYF.